This T cell receptor (beta chain) was documented in a study of blood T cells in healthy people across ages. Overall study results and limits: Observed TCR beta diversity per million T cells went down as age went up. This fall followed a roughly linear course with age. CMV infection status of these donors was not known.

Worth noting for this clonotype: As yet, its antigen is unknown.

A sample-barcoded 5' primer and a J-beta primer mix were used in a second PCR of about 7 to 12 cycles. MiXCR, run by TCRdb on the 5' RACE reads, gives a single entry per CDR3 protein. The sample shows over 600,000 distinct CDR3 sequences, 56% of them seen only once. Sequenced sample: blood. The TCR was taken from a man aged 35-49 years in good health.

CDR3 bases: TGTGCCAGCAGCGTAGGTAGCTCTGGAAACACCATATATTTT. As protein: CASSVGSSGNTIYF. This chain uses TRBV9 with TRBJ1-3, with unresolved D. CDR1 SGDLS and CDR2 YYNGEE come from the germline V gene. The V end lost 0 bases, the J end lost 0 bases, and 4 bases lay between the germline ends. CDR3 size: 14 residues.